The 3 T cell receptor beta chains below were found in one sample sequenced in a study of regulatory T cells in long-lasting Graves disease. Library construction for TCR beta used iRepertoire HTBI primers and Arm-PCR of CDR3 regions. Each CDR3 protein gets one entry after TCRdb re-called the multiplex PCR reads with MiXCR. The profile shows around 500,000 distinct CDR3 sequences, more than 10% of them singletons. Sample time point: newly diagnosed GD, antithyroid drugs for less than 3 months. RNA isolated from PBMCs was used to make the TCR library. These sequences were also reported in another study, on T cells in Graves' hyperthyroidism and ophthalmopathy.

The sample was peripheral blood mononuclear cells (PBMCs), taken at new diagnosis, from a patient treated with antithyroid drugs. The receptors originated from a woman under 40 with Graves disease.

The CDR3 DNA reads TGTGCCAGTAGTATGGGGCCAACGGAGGGCTACACCTTC. It specifies CASSMGPTEGYTF. V and J are TRBV19 and TRBJ1-2, with D perhaps TRBD1 (5 bases). The CDR3 length is 13 residues. With 3 bases removed from V and 8 bases from J, the gap between germline ends came to 13 bases. CDR1 is LNHDA, CDR2 SQIVND, per germline (reference sequence).

In this sample, this clonotype turned up a few times. The chain employs TRBV4-3 and TRBJ2-6; D gene ambiguous. This CDR3 is 15 amino acids long. V dropped 0 bases and J dropped 0 bases, with 3 bases sitting between them. Germline V gene data show CDR1 as LGHNA and CDR2 as YSLEER. The CDR3 bases are TGCGCCAGCAGCCAAGAGAGCTCTGGGGCCAACGTCCTGACTTTC. This gives the protein CASSQESSGANVLTF.

This clonotype was recorded many times. V usage is TRBV19 and J usage is TRBJ2-1; maybe TRBD2 (6 bases). Germline V gives CDR1 LNHDA, CDR2 SQIVND (reference sequence). Trimming shortened V by 1 base and J by 8 bases, and 18 bases separated the two germline ends. The CDR3 has 16 residues. The CDR3 is CASSIAGGLRVDEQFF. CDR3 DNA: TGTGCCAGTAGTATAGCCGGAGGGCTAAGGGTCGATGAGCAGTTCTTC.